These 24 T cell receptor beta chains were sequenced from one sample in a study of T cells after yellow fever vaccination. Each CDR3 protein is one row after TCRdb ran MiXCR on the 5' RACE reads. The sample shows about 340,000 distinct CDR3 sequences, under 5% of them seen only once. The material was PBMCs, obtained 5 days after the yellow fever booster vaccination. These receptors were taken from a man aged 18 to 35 who received the YFV17D yellow fever vaccine.

This clonotype was detected a few times. J is TRBJ2-5 and V is TRBV4-1, with D possibly being TRBD1 (7 bases). The germline gives CDR1 MGHRA, CDR2 YSYEKL. CDR3 length equals 17 residues. Trimming removed 0 bases at V and 4 bases at J, with 18 bases between. CDR3 loop: CASSQDAGGYSLETQYF. CDR3 bases: TGCGCCAGCAGCCAAGATGCAGGGGGGTACAGCTTAGAGACCCAGTACTTC.

This clonotype was observed a few times. The chain combines TRBV7-2 with TRBJ1-6; 8 nucleotides align to TRBD1. Germline V gene lookup returns CDR1 SGHTA and CDR2 FQGNSA. The CDR3 extends over 15 amino acids. The trim removed 2 bases at V and 9 bases at J, leaving 6 bases unmatched. CDR3 coding DNA: TGTGCCAGCAGCTTATACAACAGGGGGTCTTCACCCCTCCACTTT. This codes for CASSLYNRGSSPLHF.

The V and J genes are TRBV4-1 and TRBJ2-3, with 9 bases fitting TRBD1. The CDR3 consists of 17 residues. J gave up 2 bases and V 4 bases, and 10 bases lay outside the gene matches. Germline assignment: CDR1 MGHRA and CDR2 YSYEKL. CDR3 DNA sequence: TGCGCCAGCAGCCTAAAGAGACAGGGGGGGATCACAGATACGCAGTATTTT. Its protein is CASSLKRQGGITDTQYF.

In its sample, this clonotype was seen many times. The V gene is TRBV6-5, the J gene TRBJ2-7; 8 bases fit TRBD1. The CDR3 has 14 amino acids. The junction had 10 bases not matched to a gene; V was cut back by 6 bases and J by 6 bases. CDR1 is MNHEY and CDR2 is SVGAGI in the germline V gene. CDR3 sequence: CASRTGQGNFEQYV. The CDR3 DNA is TGTGCCAGCAGAACCGGACAGGGTAACTTCGAGCAGTACGTC.

The chain links TRBV3-1 to TRBJ2-6; possibly TRBD2 for D (5 bases). Trimming removed 7 bases from V and 4 bases from J, with 11 bases in between. Germline values: CDR1 LGHDT, CDR2 YNNKEL (reference sequence). The CDR3 sequence is 14 residues long. This CDR3 is CASTLEAGANVLTF. In DNA form, the CDR3 reads TGTGCCAGCACATTGGAGGCCGGGGCCAACGTCCTGACTTTC.

This clonotype showed up many times. The V gene is TRBV21-1, the J gene TRBJ2-5; the listed D gene, TRBD2, was not tested against the DNA. TRBV21-1 is annotated as a pseudogene. The CDR3 covers 14 residues. CDR3 residues: CASSARLARETQYF. The CDR3 coding sequence is TGTGCCAGCAGTGCCAGACTAGCGCGGGAGACCCAGTACTTC.

Many counts were recorded for this clonotype. The chain is built from TRBV3-1 and TRBJ1-2; unclear D gene. Germline assignment: CDR1 LGHDT and CDR2 YNNKEL (reference sequence). This CDR3 region has 14 residues. Between the trimmed V and J ends, which lost 0 bases and 6 bases, there was a span of 11 bases. CDR3 coding DNA: TGTGCCAGCAGCCAAGATAGCAGGAAGAATGGCTACACCTTC. Protein: CASSQDSRKNGYTF.

A few counts support this clonotype. The chain employs TRBV6-2 or TRBV6-3 and TRBJ2-2; TRBD1 agrees at 8 bases. The CDR3 runs to 19 residues. V shed 7 bases and J 0 bases; nucleotides not matched to a gene: 16. Germline CDR1 and CDR2: MNHEY and SVGEGT. Here the CDR3 reads CASKRTGYLRFANTGELFF. CDR3 bases: TGTGCCAGCAAGAGGACAGGGTACCTACGGTTCGCGAACACCGGGGAGCTGTTTTTT.

This clonotype came up a few times. The chain uses TRBV20-1 and TRBJ1-5; the match to TRBD1 covers 12 bases. Germline CDR1 DFQATT, CDR2 SNEGSKA (reference sequence). V lost 3 bases and J lost 6; bases outside the gene matches: 3. The CDR3 contains 14 residues. CDR3 in DNA: TGCAGTGCTAGCCGGGACAGGGGGCCTCAGCCCCAGCATTTT. Protein sequence: CSASRDRGPQPQHF.

This clonotype was recorded a few times. This chain links TRBV7-9 with TRBJ2-7; tentatively, D is TRBD1 or TRBD2 (5 bases each). Per the germline V gene, CDR1 is SEHNR and CDR2 is FQNEAQ (reference sequence). V lost 1 base to trimming and J lost 1 base, with 17 bases between them. There are 17 residues in the CDR3. CDR3 sequence (DNA): TGTGCCAGCAGCTTAGAGGTTAGGGGAGCAGTATCCTACGAGCAGTACTTC. Residues: CASSLEVRGAVSYEQYF.

This clonotype has a handful of counts. The chain recombines TRBV6-6 with TRBJ2-7; D remains ambiguous. CDR3 length: 12 residues. Germline CDR1 is MNHNY and CDR2 is SVGAGI (reference sequence). Trimming cost V 5 bases and J 3 bases, with 8 bases left between them. CDR3 loop: CASSTFRYEQYF. The CDR3 nucleotides are TGTGCCAGCAGTACCTTCCGCTACGAGCAGTACTTC.

This clonotype was recorded a few times. This rearrangement joins TRBV5-1 to TRBJ1-1; D gene uncertain. Germline V gene lookup returns CDR1 SGHRS and CDR2 YFSETQ. The V and J ends lost 1 base and 4 bases respectively, with 17 bases between them. This CDR3 has 16 amino acids. The DNA for the CDR3 is TGCGCCAGCAGCTTGAGACAACCGATTAGGGTCACTGAAGCTTTCTTT. Amino acid sequence: CASSLRQPIRVTEAFF.

The chain uses TRBV9 and TRBJ1-6; 10 nucleotides line up with TRBD1. The CDR3 runs 16 residues. Trimming removed 4 bases from V and 7 bases from J; junction bases left unmatched: 8. CDR1 is SGDLS and CDR2 is YYNGEE in the germline V gene. The CDR3 DNA sequence: TGTGCCAGCAGCAGATCCGGGACAGGGGAAAATTCACCCCTCCACTTT. Its protein is CASSRSGTGENSPLHF.

About this clonotype itself: A read error may explain this, as a much larger clone is one base away. The J gene is TRBJ2-3, the V gene TRBV5-1; 8 positions match TRBD1. V shed 2 bases and J 2 bases; nucleotides not matched to a gene: 1. Germline V lookup: CDR1 SGHRS, CDR2 YFSETQ. The CDR3 loop spans 14 amino acids. The CDR3 loop is CASSFRGPTDTQYF. CDR3 DNA: TGCGCCAGCAGCTTCAGGGGGCCCACAGATACGCAGTATTTT.

This clonotype occurred a few times. The chain carries TRBV25-1 and TRBJ2-5; 9 bases fit TRBD2. Germline CDR1 MGHDK, CDR2 SYGVNS. The CDR3 is 14 amino acids. The trim removed 8 bases at V and 5 bases at J, leaving 9 bases unmatched. The CDR3 coding sequence is TGTGCCAGCCTCGGGACTAGCTCGTTGGAGACCCAGTACTTC. Its protein product is CASLGTSSLETQYF.

This clonotype showed up just a few times. The chain recombines TRBV12-3 or TRBV12-4 with TRBJ1-5; 9 nucleotides line up with TRBD1. This CDR3 contains 13 residues. The V segment lost 6 bases and the J segment 8 bases; nucleotides outside the gene matches: 5. The CDR3 coding sequence is TGTGCCAGCAGACAGGGGGCGAGGGAGCCCCAGCATTTT. As protein: CASRQGAREPQHF.

This clonotype showed up just a few times. The chain has TRBV5-1 and TRBJ2-2, with 7 bases identical to TRBD2. The length of the CDR3 is 12 residues. Unmatched junction bases numbered 9, after V lost 9 bases and J lost 10 bases. Per the germline V gene, CDR1 is SGHRS and CDR2 is YFSETQ. The CDR3 coding sequence is TGCGCCACCTCCGGGGCGGGGGAGGAGCTGTTTTTT. Translated, it gives CATSGAGEELFF.

This clonotype has ten or more counts. The genes are TRBV5-6 and TRBJ2-1; 9 nucleotides line up with TRBD2. Germline assignment: CDR1 SGHDT and CDR2 YYEEEE. This CDR3 has 18 residues. The trim removed 0 bases at V and 3 bases at J, leaving 10 bases unmatched. The CDR3 region has the DNA TGTGCCAGCAGCTTGGAAGCTAGCGGGGCCTATGACTACAATGAGCAGTTCTTC. Its protein is CASSLEASGAYDYNEQFF.

This chain joins TRBV12-3 or TRBV12-4 and TRBJ2-6; maybe TRBD1 (7 bases). This CDR3 region has 22 residues. V lost 6 bases and J 2 bases, leaving 32 bases between the germline ends. Written as DNA, the CDR3 is TGTGCCAGCAGCGATAATGACGTGTTTGCAGGGGGGCCCTCTACTGGGGCCAACGTCCTGACTTTC. Translating it yields CASSDNDVFAGGPSTGANVLTF.

This clonotype has ten or more counts. The chain employs TRBV12-3 or TRBV12-4 and TRBJ2-7; 9 positions match TRBD2. The CDR3 length is 15 residues. V lost 7 bases and J lost 3; bases outside the gene matches: 10. CDR3 protein: CASTPRASGVYEQYF. As DNA, the CDR3 is TGTGCCAGCACTCCCCGGGCTAGCGGGGTCTACGAGCAGTACTTC.

The chain is built from TRBV6-2 or TRBV6-3 and TRBJ1-2; possible D gene TRBD1, 6 bases. This CDR3 spans 14 amino acids. Germline V CDR1 and CDR2: MNHEY, SVGEGT. V shed 5 bases and J shed 4 bases, with 14 bases lying between them. DNA of the CDR3: TGTGCCAGCAGTACCCCCGGGACATCCTATGGCTACACCTTC. As protein: CASSTPGTSYGYTF.

In its sample, this clonotype was seen many times. The V gene is TRBV9, the J gene TRBJ2-1; a weak D match, TRBD2 (6 bases). The CDR3 extends over 14 amino acids. Germline values: CDR1 SGDLS, CDR2 YYNGEE. V dropped 3 bases and J dropped 5 bases, with 12 bases sitting between them. CDR3 bases: TGTGCCAGCAGCGGCCGGGACTCTCACAATGAGCAGTTCTTC. It is translated as CASSGRDSHNEQFF.

This clonotype was found many times. V gene TRBV7-2 combines with J gene TRBJ2-1; 8 bases fit TRBD2. Germline CDR1 SGHTA, CDR2 FQGNSA. The CDR3 sequence is 13 residues long. J gave up 8 bases and V 5 bases, and 5 bases lay outside the gene matches. The chain's CDR3 is CASSGTRLHEQFF. In DNA form, the CDR3 reads TGTGCCAGCAGCGGGACTAGGCTCCATGAGCAGTTCTTC.

This clonotype has a handful of counts. V gene TRBV20-1 combines with J gene TRBJ1-2; D gene ambiguous. The germline V and J ends were trimmed by 0 bases and 3 bases, with 11 bases remaining between them. The CDR3 totals 14 residues. CDR1 is DFQATT, CDR2 SNEGSKA, per germline (reference sequence). The CDR3 here is CSARDVRRDYGYTF. CDR3 nucleotide sequence: TGCAGTGCTAGAGATGTCAGGCGTGACTATGGCTACACCTTC.